This is a list of T cell receptor beta chains from one sample in a study of T cell responses to AZD1222 COVID-19 vaccine. The data were produced by immunoSEQ multiplex PCR, yet TCRdb's version contains in-frame clones alone and is incomplete. Counted here are more than 140,000 clones, about 91% occurring once; the ten biggest clones make up 2% to 2.5%. The sequences come from peripheral blood, collected on day 0 of AZD1222 vaccination. The receptors stem from an adult in good health. Each CDR3 is given with its conserved first and last residue. A D gene is named only where the DNA matches it firmly. A row's size may be missing; if present it is once, few, many or a size class.

clone size,CDR3 length,D gene,J gene,V gene,CDR3 DNA,CDR3 protein
once,17,.,TRBJ2-1,TRBV21-1,TGTGCCAGCAGCAAAGAGGGGCGGGAGAGCTCCTACAATGAGCAGTTCTTC,CASSKEGRESSYNEQFF
.,15,.,TRBJ2-1,TRBV19,TGTGCCACACTCCCGGCAGCTAGCTCCTACAATGAGCAGTTCTTC,CATLPAASSYNEQFF
.,13,.,TRBJ1-2,TRBV6-2/TRBV6-3,TGTGCCAGCAGTTTGAGCAGGGTGGCCGGCTACACCTTC,CASSLSRVAGYTF
.,15,TRBD1,TRBJ2-5,TRBV30,TGTGCCTGGAGTGTAACCGGGACAGGGGGCAAGACCCAGTACTTC,CAWSVTGTGGKTQYF
.,15,TRBD1,TRBJ1-1,TRBV5-1,TGCGCCAGCAGCTCTGACAGGGTGAGGGGGACTGAAGCTTTCTTT,CASSSDRVRGTEAFF
.,14,TRBD1,TRBJ1-6,TRBV6-4,TGTGCCAGCAGTGAAGGGACAGGAAATTCACCCCTCCACTTT,CASSEGTGNSPLHF
.,11,.,TRBJ1-5,TRBV19,TGTGCCACCGGAGGGAATCAGCCCCAGCATTTT,CATGGNQPQHF
once,14,.,TRBJ2-7,TRBV19,TGTGCCAGTAGTATAGGGACAGCTACCTACGAGCAGTACTTC,CASSIGTATYEQYF
.,15,.,TRBJ2-1,TRBV27,TGTGCCAGCAGTCCGAGCGGTGGGATGGGGAATGAGCAGTTCTTC,CASSPSGGMGNEQFF
.,11,.,TRBJ2-1,TRBV28,TGTGCCAGCAGGTCAGACAATGAGCAGTTCTTC,CASRSDNEQFF
.,15,.,TRBJ2-7,TRBV6-1,TGTGCCAGCAGTGAAGAGGGAGGGGGGTCCTACGAGCAGTACTTC,CASSEEGGGSYEQYF
.,15,TRBD1,TRBJ1-6,TRBV28,TGTGCCAGCAGTTCCTCAGGGGGCATTGGTTCACCCCTCCACTTT,CASSSSGGIGSPLHF
few,13,.,TRBJ2-7,TRBV10-2,TGCGCCAGCACCGGGGAGGGGGACTACGAGCAGTACTTC,CASTGEGDYEQYF
.,16,TRBD1,TRBJ1-2,TRBV11-3,TGTGCCAGCAGCTGTGCCCGAACAGGGGGGGGTTATGGCTACACCTTC,CASSCARTGGGYGYTF
.,15,.,TRBJ1-2,TRBV7-3,TGTGCCAGCAGCCCAGGGGCGGGGTCGGGCAGTGGCTACACCTTC,CASSPGAGSGSGYTF
once,16,.,TRBJ2-6,TRBV15,TGTGCCACCAGCAGAGGAGGAATTACCGGGGCCAACGTCCTGACTTTC,CATSRGGITGANVLTF
.,16,TRBD1,TRBJ1-2,TRBV19,TGTGCCAGTAGCCCGCAAACCGGGACAGGCAACTATGGCTACACCTTC,CASSPQTGTGNYGYTF
.,16,TRBD2,TRBJ2-7,TRBV7-9,TGTGCCAGCACCCCGGAGGGACTAGCGGGAGGAGGCGAGCAGTACTTC,CASTPEGLAGGGEQYF
.,13,.,TRBJ2-5,TRBV2,TGTGCCAGCATTCCCGACCTCCCGGAGAGCCAGTACTTC,CASIPDLPESQYF
.,15,.,TRBJ1-2,TRBV27,TGTGCCAGCAGTTTATGGGCCGGGGGGGGCTATGGCTACACCTTC,CASSLWAGGGYGYTF
.,16,.,TRBJ2-1,TRBV11-3,TGTGCCAGCAGCCCCCGGGACAGCCGGGGGGGCAATGAGCAGTTCTTC,CASSPRDSRGGNEQFF
.,17,TRBD2,TRBJ2-7,TRBV2,TGTGCCAGCAGCGAGGGACTAGCGGGAGGACCTCTACGAGTGCAGTACTTC,CASSEGLAGGPLRVQYF
.,12,.,TRBJ1-2,TRBV19,TGTGCCAGTAGGGTTGGAGGGACCGGCTACACCTTC,CASRVGGTGYTF
.,12,.,TRBJ2-1,TRBV6-5,TGTGCCAGCAGGACCCCCTACAATGAGCAGTTCTTC,CASRTPYNEQFF